Sequencing of this T cell receptor (beta chain) was carried out in a study of cytomegalovirus exposure and HLA in healthy donors. V was trimmed by 6 bases and J by 14 bases, leaving 14 bases between them. CDR1 and CDR2 (germline): LNHDA, SQIVND (reference sequence). The CDR3 totals 11 residues. Whole-study findings and limits: CMV serostatus was the only recorded immune exposure for donors. It was reported that the classifier diagnosed cytomegalovirus status with high specificity and sensitivity in both the original and validation cohorts. Reportedly, fewer N-insertions than the approximately 690-donor mean appeared in an Asian-associated ancestry cluster in a later analysis.

The PCR contained 60 Vbeta and 13 Jbeta primers. Generated by immunoSEQ multiplex PCR, the TCRdb table keeps only in-frame clones and is missing some. The sample contains some 110,000 clones, more than 60% of which appear only once. About this clone itself: Its antigen is unknown.

This clonotype was sampled from a man aged 25-45 years in good health and CMV-seronegative. Sequencing was done on a sample of PBMCs. This chain joins TRBV19 and TRBJ2-1, with D perhaps matching TRBD2 (5 bases). The CDR3 coding sequence is TGTGCCAGTAGGGGTGGTCTGCGGGAGTTCTTC. Residues: CASRGGLREFF.